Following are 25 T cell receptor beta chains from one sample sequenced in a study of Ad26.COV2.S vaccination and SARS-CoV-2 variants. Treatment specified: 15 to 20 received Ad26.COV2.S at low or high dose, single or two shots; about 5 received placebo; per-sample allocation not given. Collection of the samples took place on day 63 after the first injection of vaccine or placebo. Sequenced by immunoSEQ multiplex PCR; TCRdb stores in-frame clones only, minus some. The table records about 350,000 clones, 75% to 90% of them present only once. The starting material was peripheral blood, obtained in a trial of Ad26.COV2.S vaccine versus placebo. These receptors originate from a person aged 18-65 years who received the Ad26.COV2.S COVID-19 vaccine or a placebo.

This CDR3 reads CASSRRVVMNTEAFF. The CDR3 DNA follows: TGTGCCAGCAGCCGCAGGGTCGTTATGAACACTGAAGCTTTCTTT. The J gene is TRBJ1-1, the V gene TRBV3-1 (or the pseudogene TRBV3-2); D may be TRBD1 (5 bases). V shed 4 bases and J shed 0 bases, with 12 bases lying between them. Germline V gives CDR1 LGHDT, CDR2 YNNKEL (reference sequence). This CDR3 has 15 residues.

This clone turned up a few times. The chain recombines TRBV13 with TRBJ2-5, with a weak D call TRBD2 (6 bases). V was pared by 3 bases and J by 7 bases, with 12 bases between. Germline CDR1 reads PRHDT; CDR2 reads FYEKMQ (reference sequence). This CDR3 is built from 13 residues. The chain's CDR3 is CASSFSGRGTQYF. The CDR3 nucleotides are TGTGCCAGCAGCTTTAGCGGCCGTGGGACCCAGTACTTC.

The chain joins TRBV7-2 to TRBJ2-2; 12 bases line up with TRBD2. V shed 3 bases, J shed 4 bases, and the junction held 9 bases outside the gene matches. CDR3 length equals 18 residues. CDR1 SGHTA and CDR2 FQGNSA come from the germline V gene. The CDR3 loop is CASSFFPSGGAGTGELFF. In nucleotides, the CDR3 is TGTGCCAGCAGCTTCTTTCCTAGCGGGGGGGCCGGCACCGGGGAGCTGTTTTTT.

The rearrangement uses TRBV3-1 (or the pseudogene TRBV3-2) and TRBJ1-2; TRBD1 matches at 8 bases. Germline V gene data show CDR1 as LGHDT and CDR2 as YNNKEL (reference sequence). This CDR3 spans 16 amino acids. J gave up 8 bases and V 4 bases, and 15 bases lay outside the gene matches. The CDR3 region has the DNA TGTGCCAGCAGCCCCTTCACCCCGGACAGGGCGGGAGGCTACACCTTC. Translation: CASSPFTPDRAGGYTF.

In DNA, the CDR3 is TGTGCCAGGCCCCCTAAAAACAGGGGTGAAGAGCAGTACTTC. This gives the protein CARPPKNRGEEQYF. V is TRBV27 and J is TRBJ2-7; 7 bases map to TRBD1. The ends lost 9 bases at V and 7 bases at J; junction bases unmatched: 15. CDR3 length: 14 residues. The germline CDR1 and CDR2 sequences are MNHEY and SMNVEV (reference sequence).

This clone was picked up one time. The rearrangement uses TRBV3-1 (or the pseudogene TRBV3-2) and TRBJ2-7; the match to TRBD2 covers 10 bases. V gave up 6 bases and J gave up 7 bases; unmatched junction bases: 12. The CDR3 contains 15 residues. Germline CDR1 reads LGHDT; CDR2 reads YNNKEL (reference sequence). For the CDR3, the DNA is TGTGCCAGCAGTACACCGGCGGGACTAGCGAGGGAGCAGTACTTC. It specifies CASSTPAGLAREQYF.

CDR3 DNA: TGTGCCAGCAGTTACTCGATTCGATGGCGGGCTAGCGGAACCAAAGAGACCCAGTACTTC. It specifies CASSYSIRWRASGTKETQYF. The V and J genes are TRBV6-2 or TRBV6-3 and TRBJ2-5; 7 bases are shared with TRBD2. The CDR3 is 20 amino acids. Germline CDR1 MNHEY, CDR2 SVGEGT. V lost 0 bases to trimming and J lost 3 bases; unmatched junction nucleotides: 19.

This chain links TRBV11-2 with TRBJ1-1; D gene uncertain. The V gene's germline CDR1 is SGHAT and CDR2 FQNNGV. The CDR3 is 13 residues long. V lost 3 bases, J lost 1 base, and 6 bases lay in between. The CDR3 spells CASSFSSNTEAFF. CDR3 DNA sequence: TGTGCCAGCAGCTTCAGTTCGAACACTGAAGCTTTCTTT.

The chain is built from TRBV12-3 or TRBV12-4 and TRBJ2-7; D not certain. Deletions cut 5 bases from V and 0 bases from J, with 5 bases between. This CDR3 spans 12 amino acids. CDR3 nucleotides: TGTGCCAGCAGTCCCTACTCCTACGAGCAGTACTTC. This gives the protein CASSPYSYEQYF.

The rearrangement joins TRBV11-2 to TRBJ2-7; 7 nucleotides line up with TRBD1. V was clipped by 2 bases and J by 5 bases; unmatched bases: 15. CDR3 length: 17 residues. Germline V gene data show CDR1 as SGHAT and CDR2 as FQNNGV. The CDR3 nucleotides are TGTGCCAGCAGCTTATCCCCCCCCGGGGACAGTCCCCACGAGCAGTACTTC. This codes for CASSLSPPGDSPHEQYF.

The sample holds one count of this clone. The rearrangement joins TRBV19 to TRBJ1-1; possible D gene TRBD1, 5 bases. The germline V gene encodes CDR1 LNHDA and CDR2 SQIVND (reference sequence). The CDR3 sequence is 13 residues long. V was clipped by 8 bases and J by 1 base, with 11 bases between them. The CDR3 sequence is CASSGTTNTEAFF. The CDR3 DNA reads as TGTGCCAGTTCGGGGACCACGAACACTGAAGCTTTCTTT.

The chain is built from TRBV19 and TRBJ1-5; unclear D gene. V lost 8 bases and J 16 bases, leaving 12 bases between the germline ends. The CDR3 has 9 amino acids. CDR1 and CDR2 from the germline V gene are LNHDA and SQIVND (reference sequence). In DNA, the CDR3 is TGTGCCAGTGGGTTCGTCCTTCATTTT. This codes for CASGFVLHF.

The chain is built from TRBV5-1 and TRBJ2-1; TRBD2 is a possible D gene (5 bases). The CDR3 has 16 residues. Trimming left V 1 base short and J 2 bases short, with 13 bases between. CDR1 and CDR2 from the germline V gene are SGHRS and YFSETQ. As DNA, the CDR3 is TGCGCCAGCAGCTTGACCGGGAAAGGGACCTACAATGAGCAGTTCTTC. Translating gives CASSLTGKGTYNEQFF. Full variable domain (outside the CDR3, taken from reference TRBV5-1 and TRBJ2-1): KAGVTQTPRYLIKTRGQQVTLSCSPISGHRSVSWYQQTPGQGLQFLFEYFSETQRNKGNFPGRFSGRQFSNSRSEMNVSTLELGDSALYLCASSLTGKGTYNEQFFGPGTRLTVL.

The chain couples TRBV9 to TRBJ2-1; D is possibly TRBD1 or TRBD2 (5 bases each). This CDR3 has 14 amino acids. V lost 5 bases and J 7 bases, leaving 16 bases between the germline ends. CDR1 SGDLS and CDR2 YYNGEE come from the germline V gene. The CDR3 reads CASSPRDPLNEQFF. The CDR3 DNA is TGTGCCAGCAGTCCTCGGGACCCCTTGAATGAGCAGTTCTTC.

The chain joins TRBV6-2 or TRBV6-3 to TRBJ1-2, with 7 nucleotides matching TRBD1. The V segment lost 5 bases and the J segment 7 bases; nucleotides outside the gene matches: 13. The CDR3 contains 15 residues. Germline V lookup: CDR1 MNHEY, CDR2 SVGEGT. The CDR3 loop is CASSQGGKAESGYTF. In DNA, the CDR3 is TGTGCCAGCAGTCAAGGGGGCAAAGCAGAGTCTGGCTACACCTTC.

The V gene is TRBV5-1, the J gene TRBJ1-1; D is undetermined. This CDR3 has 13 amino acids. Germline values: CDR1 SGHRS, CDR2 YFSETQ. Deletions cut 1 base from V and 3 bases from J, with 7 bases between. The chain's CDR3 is CASSLITDTEAFF. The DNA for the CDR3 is TGCGCCAGCAGCTTGATCACCGACACTGAAGCTTTCTTT.

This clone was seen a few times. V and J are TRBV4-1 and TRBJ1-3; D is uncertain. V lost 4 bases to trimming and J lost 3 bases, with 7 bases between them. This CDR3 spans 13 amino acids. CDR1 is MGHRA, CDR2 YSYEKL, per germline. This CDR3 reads CASSPILGNTIYF. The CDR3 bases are TGCGCCAGCAGCCCGATACTTGGAAACACCATATATTTT.

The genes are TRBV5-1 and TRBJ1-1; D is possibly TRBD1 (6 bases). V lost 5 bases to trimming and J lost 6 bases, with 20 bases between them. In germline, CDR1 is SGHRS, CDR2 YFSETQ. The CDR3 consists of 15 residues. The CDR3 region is CASRPVGQTYSEAFF. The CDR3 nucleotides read TGCGCCAGCAGACCCGTAGGACAGACTTATTCTGAAGCTTTCTTT.

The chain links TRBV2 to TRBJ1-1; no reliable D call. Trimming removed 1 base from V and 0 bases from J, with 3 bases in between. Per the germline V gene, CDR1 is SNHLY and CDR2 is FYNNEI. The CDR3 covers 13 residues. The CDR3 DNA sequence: TGTGCCAGCAGTGAAGGCATGAACACTGAAGCTTTCTTT. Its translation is CASSEGMNTEAFF.

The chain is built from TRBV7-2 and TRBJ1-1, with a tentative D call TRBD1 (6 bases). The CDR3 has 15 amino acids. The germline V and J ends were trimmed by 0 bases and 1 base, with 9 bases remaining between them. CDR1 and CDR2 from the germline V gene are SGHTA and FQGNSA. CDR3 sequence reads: CASSLAGGTNTEAFF. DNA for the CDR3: TGTGCCAGCAGCTTAGCAGGGGGGACGAACACTGAAGCTTTCTTT. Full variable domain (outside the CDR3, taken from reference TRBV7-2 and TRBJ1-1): GAGVSQSPSNKVTEKGKDVELRCDPISGHTALYWYRQSLGQGLEFLIYFQGNSAPDKSGLPSDRFSAERTGGSVSTLTIQRTQQEDSAVYLCASSLAGGTNTEAFFGQGTRLTVV.

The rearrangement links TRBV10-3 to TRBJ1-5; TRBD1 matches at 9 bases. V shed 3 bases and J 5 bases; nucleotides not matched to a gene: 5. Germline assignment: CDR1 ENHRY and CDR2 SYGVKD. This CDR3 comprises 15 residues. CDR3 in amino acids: CAISDGDRVDQPQHF. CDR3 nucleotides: TGTGCCATCAGTGATGGGGACAGGGTAGATCAGCCCCAGCATTTT.

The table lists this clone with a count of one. CDR3: CASSPRVWSGELFF. CDR3 bases: TGTGCCAGCAGCCCGAGGGTATGGTCAGGGGAGCTGTTTTTT. V is TRBV5-5 and J is TRBJ2-2; a possible D gene is TRBD2 (5 bases). Germline-derived CDR1 and CDR2 are SGHKS and YYEKEE (reference sequence). The CDR3 length is 14 residues. Deletions cut 4 bases from V and 8 bases from J, with 15 bases between.

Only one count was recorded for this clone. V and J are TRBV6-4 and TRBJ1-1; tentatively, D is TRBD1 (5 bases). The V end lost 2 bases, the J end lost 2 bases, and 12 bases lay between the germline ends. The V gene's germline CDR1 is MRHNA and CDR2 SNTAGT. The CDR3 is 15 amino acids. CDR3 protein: CASSDGSRENTEAFF. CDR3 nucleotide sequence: TGTGCCAGCAGTGACGGCTCCAGGGAAAACACTGAAGCTTTCTTT.

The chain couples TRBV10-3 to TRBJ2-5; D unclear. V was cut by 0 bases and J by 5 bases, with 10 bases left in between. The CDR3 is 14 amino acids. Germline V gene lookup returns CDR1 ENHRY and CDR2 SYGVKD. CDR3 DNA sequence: TGTGCCATCAGTGAGTCGACTGGGATCGAGACCCAGTACTTC. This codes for CAISESTGIETQYF.

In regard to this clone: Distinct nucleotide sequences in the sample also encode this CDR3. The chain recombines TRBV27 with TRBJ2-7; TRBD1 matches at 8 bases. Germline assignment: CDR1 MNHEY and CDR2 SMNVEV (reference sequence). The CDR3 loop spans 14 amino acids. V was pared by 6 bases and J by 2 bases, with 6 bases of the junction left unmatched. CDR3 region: CASRPGTGAYEQYF. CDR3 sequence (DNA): TGTGCCAGCAGACCCGGGACAGGAGCCTACGAGCAGTACTTC.